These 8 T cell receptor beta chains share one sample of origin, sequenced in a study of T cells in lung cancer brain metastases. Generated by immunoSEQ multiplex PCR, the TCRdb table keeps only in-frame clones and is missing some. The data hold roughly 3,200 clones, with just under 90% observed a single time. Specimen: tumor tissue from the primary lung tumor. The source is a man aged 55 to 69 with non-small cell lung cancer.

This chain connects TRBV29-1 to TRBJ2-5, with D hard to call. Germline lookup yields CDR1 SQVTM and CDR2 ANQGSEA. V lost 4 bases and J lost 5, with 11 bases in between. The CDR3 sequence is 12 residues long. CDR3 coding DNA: TGCAGCGTTGCACCCGGTGGGGAGACCCAGTACTTC. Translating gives CSVAPGGETQYF.

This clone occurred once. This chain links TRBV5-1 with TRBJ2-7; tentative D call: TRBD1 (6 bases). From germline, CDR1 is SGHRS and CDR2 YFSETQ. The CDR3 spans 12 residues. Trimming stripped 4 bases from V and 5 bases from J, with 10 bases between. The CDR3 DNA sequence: TGCGCCAGCAGCGAACAGGGTAACGAGCAGTACTTC. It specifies CASSEQGNEQYF.

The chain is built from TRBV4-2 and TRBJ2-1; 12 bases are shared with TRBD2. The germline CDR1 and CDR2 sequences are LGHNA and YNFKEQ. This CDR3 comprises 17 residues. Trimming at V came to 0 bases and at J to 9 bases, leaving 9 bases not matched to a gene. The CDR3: CASSQDIPSGGAGEQFF. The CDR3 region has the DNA TGTGCCAGCAGCCAAGATATCCCTAGCGGGGGGGCAGGTGAGCAGTTCTTC.

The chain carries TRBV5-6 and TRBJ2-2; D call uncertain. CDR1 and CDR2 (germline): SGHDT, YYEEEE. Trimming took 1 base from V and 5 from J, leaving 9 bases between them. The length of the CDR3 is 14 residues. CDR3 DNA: TGTGCCAGCAGCTTGATCTCCGGGACCGGGGAGCTGTTTTTT. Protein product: CASSLISGTGELFF.

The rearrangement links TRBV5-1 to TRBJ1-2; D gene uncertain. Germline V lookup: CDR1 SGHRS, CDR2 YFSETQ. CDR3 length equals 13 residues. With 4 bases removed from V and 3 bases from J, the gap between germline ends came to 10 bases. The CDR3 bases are TGCGCCAGCAGCCCCGAAACCCACTATGGCTACACCTTC. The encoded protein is CASSPETHYGYTF.

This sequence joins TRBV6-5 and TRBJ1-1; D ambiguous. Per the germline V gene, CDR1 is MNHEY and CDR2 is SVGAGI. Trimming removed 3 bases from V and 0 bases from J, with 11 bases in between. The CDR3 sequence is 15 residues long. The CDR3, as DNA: TGTGCCAGCAGTTATCTTGGGGTCCTGAACACTGAAGCTTTCTTT. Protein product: CASSYLGVLNTEAFF.

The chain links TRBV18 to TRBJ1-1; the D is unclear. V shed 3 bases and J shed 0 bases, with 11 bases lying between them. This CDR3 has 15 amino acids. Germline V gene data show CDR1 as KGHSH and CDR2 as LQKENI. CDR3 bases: TGTGCCAGCTCACCCTCCTCCGACATGAACACTGAAGCTTTCTTT. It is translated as CASSPSSDMNTEAFF. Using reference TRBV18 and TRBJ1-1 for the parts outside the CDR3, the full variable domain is NAGVMQNPRHLVRRRGQEARLRCSPMKGHSHVYWYRQLPEEGLKFMVYLQKENIIDESGMPKERFSAEFPKEGPSILRIQQVVRGDSAAYFCASSPSSDMNTEAFFGQGTRLTVV.

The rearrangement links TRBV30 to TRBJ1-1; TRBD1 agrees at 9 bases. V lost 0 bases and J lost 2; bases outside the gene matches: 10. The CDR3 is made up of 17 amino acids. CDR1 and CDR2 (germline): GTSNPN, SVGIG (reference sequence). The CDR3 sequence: CAWSVRRDRVRNTEAFF. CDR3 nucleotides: TGTGCCTGGAGTGTAAGGCGGGACAGGGTTCGAAACACTGAAGCTTTCTTT.